A single sample gave rise to the 19 T cell receptor beta chains below, sequenced in a study of OX40 agonist ivuxolimab in advanced cancers. Data came from immunoSEQ multiplex PCR; TCRdb stores just in-frame clones and leaves some out. The sample contains fewer than 70,000 clones, roughly nine tenths of which appear only once. The sequences come from CD4+ or CD8+ T cells sorted from blood, collected in a trial of the OX40 agonist ivuxolimab. These receptors all come from an adult with an advanced solid tumor such as melanoma, head and neck, liver or kidney cancer.

This chain uses TRBV19 with TRBJ2-7, with 8 bases matching TRBD1. The ends lost 0 bases at V and 2 bases at J; junction bases unmatched: 6. The CDR3 runs to 16 residues. The germline gives CDR1 LNHDA, CDR2 SQIVND (reference sequence). Here the CDR3 reads CASSIDTLTGAYEQYF. The CDR3 nucleotides read TGTGCCAGTAGTATAGATACGTTGACAGGGGCCTACGAGCAGTACTTC.

V usage is TRBV11-2 and J usage is TRBJ1-2; the D is unclear. This CDR3 contains 17 residues. Germline assignment: CDR1 SGHAT and CDR2 FQNNGV. Trimming cost V 1 base and J 8 bases, with 23 bases left between them. The DNA of the CDR3 is TGTGCCAGCAGCTTAGCCCCGAGTCAAACTGGATTTGGAGGCTACACCTTC. It encodes CASSLAPSQTGFGGYTF.

This chain joins TRBV18 and TRBJ2-7, with 7 bases lining up with TRBD1. The germline V gene has CDR1 KGHSH and CDR2 LQKENI. The CDR3 covers 13 residues. The J segment lost 6 bases and the V segment lost 3 bases, leaving 5 bases of the junction unmatched. CDR3 nucleotide sequence: TGTGCCAGCTCACCCGACAGGGTGGGCGAGCAGTACTTC. Translated: CASSPDRVGEQYF.

V and J are TRBV12-5 and TRBJ2-7, with D possibly called TRBD1 or TRBD2 (7 bases each). The germline gives CDR1 LGHNT, CDR2 FRNRAP. Trimming stripped 5 bases from V and 3 bases from J, with 17 bases between. There are 15 residues in the CDR3. CDR3 residues: CASGPAGGGIYEQYF. The CDR3 coding sequence is TGTGCTAGTGGTCCGGCAGGGGGAGGGATCTACGAGCAGTACTTC.

V is TRBV4-1 and J is TRBJ2-3; the D is unclear. This CDR3 contains 15 residues. V lost 1 base and J 7 bases, leaving 15 bases between the germline ends. Germline-derived CDR1 and CDR2 are MGHRA and YSYEKL. The CDR3 region has the DNA TGCGCCAGCAGCCAAGGGGAAGGCGGCGCTTATACGCAGTATTTT. Translation gives CASSQGEGGAYTQYF.

This chain connects TRBV29-1 to TRBJ1-4, with unresolved D. Germline V lookup: CDR1 SQVTM, CDR2 ANQGSEA. The CDR3 runs 11 residues. With 4 bases removed from V and 5 bases from J, the gap between germline ends came to 5 bases. The CDR3 DNA reads TGCAGCGTTGTAGGGAATGAAAAACTGTTTTTT. Encoded protein: CSVVGNEKLFF.

A remark on this clone: Other DNA variants within this sample encode the same CDR3. The chain is built from TRBV18 and TRBJ2-3; no firm D call. The ends were cut back, 3 bases at V and 4 bases at J, with 2 bases in the middle. CDR1 and CDR2 (germline): KGHSH, LQKENI. This CDR3 has 11 residues. The CDR3 coding sequence is TGTGCCAGCTCACCCTCAGATACGCAGTATTTT. Encoded protein: CASSPSDTQYF.

This clone appeared a single time. The chain links TRBV27 to TRBJ1-6; weak D call: TRBD1 (5 bases). Germline V gene sequence: CDR1 MNHEY, CDR2 SMNVEV (reference sequence). Trimming removed 4 bases from V and 6 bases from J, with 22 bases in between. This CDR3 has 18 residues. The CDR3 is CASSSLRQRGEANSPLHF. The CDR3 DNA is TGTGCCAGCAGTTCCCTCCGACAGAGAGGGGAGGCTAATTCACCCCTCCACTTT.

The rearrangement links TRBV5-6 to TRBJ1-2; D uncertain. V was clipped by 4 bases and J by 3 bases, with 7 bases between them. The CDR3 totals 12 residues. Germline values: CDR1 SGHDT, CDR2 YYEEEE. The CDR3 coding sequence is TGTGCCAGCAGCCCGGGAGACTATGGCTACACCTTC. This translates into CASSPGDYGYTF.

The V call is TRBV18, the J call TRBJ1-3; D not certain. This CDR3 comprises 17 residues. CDR1 is KGHSH, CDR2 LQKENI, per germline. Trimming cost V 1 base and J 0 bases, with 13 bases left between them. CDR3 coding DNA: TGTGCCAGCTCACCACAGAGTGGTGAGACCTCTGGAAACACCATATATTTT. Protein sequence: CASSPQSGETSGNTIYF.

The V call is TRBV9, the J call TRBJ1-2; D remains unclear. The V gene's germline CDR1 is SGDLS and CDR2 YYNGEE. CDR3 length equals 14 residues. V was cut by 0 bases and J by 11 bases, with 17 bases left in between. The chain's CDR3 is CASSVATAGTLYTF. The CDR3 bases are TGTGCCAGCAGCGTAGCTACCGCTGGTACGCTGTACACCTTC.

The rearrangement joins TRBV11-2 to TRBJ1-4, with 7 bases lining up with TRBD1. This CDR3 has 14 amino acids. After removal of 5 bases from V and 1 base from J, the junction contained 1 base not matched to a gene. Germline values: CDR1 SGHAT, CDR2 FQNNGV. The CDR3 loop reads CASSRTGTNEKLFF. CDR3 coding DNA: TGTGCCAGCAGCAGGACAGGAACTAATGAAAAACTGTTTTTT. The whole variable domain, filled in from reference TRBV11-2 and TRBJ1-4, reads EAGVAQSPRYKIIEKRQSVAFWCNPISGHATLYWYQQILGQGPKLLIQFQNNGVVDDSQLPKDRFSAERLKGVDSTLKIQPAKLEDSAVYLCASSRTGTNEKLFFGSGTQLSVL.

The V and J genes are TRBV19 and TRBJ2-7; 7 bases are a match to TRBD2. CDR1 is LNHDA and CDR2 is SQIVND in the germline V gene (reference sequence). The CDR3 spans 13 residues. V was clipped by 5 bases and J by 6 bases; unmatched bases: 7. This CDR3 is CASSEGRGAEQYF. CDR3 nucleotide sequence: TGTGCCAGTAGTGAGGGGAGGGGTGCCGAGCAGTACTTC.

This chain connects TRBV30 to TRBJ1-4, with TRBD1 as a possible D gene (5 bases). V dropped 3 bases and J dropped 0 bases, with 11 bases sitting between them. Germline V lookup: CDR1 GTSNPN, CDR2 SVGIG (reference sequence). The CDR3 runs 15 residues. The CDR3 region has the DNA TGTGCCTGGAGCCTCGCGGGGGCAACTAATGAAAAACTGTTTTTT. Encoded protein: CAWSLAGATNEKLFF.

V and J are TRBV7-2 and TRBJ2-1; TRBD1 or TRBD2 may be the D gene (7 bases each). Per germline, CDR1 SGHTA and CDR2 FQGNSA. V lost 8 bases, J lost 9 bases, and 17 bases lay in between. The CDR3 totals 13 residues. The CDR3 sequence: CASARGGGGEQFF. The CDR3 nucleotides read TGTGCCAGCGCCAGGGGGGGCGGTGGTGAGCAGTTCTTC.

The rearrangement uses TRBV27 and TRBJ2-2; 7 bases line up with TRBD1. The CDR3 has 15 amino acids. Germline CDR1 reads MNHEY; CDR2 reads SMNVEV (reference sequence). Trimming at V came to 3 bases and at J to 5 bases, leaving 6 bases not matched to a gene. CDR3 coding DNA: TGTGCCAGCAGTTTCTACAGGGGCGGGACCGGGGAGCTGTTTTTT. Its translation: CASSFYRGGTGELFF.

J is TRBJ2-5 and V is TRBV19; D remains ambiguous. V was clipped by 8 bases and J by 5 bases, with 6 bases between them. CDR1 LNHDA and CDR2 SQIVND come from the germline V gene (reference sequence). The CDR3 is made up of 10 amino acids. The CDR3 loop reads CASGRETQYF. DNA for the CDR3: TGTGCCAGTGGTAGGGAGACCCAGTACTTC.

This clone has a handful of counts. V gene TRBV15 combines with J gene TRBJ2-7; D not resolved. The CDR3 has 13 residues. The V end was cut by 0 bases, the J end by 4 bases, with 7 bases between. The V gene's germline CDR1 is LNHNV and CDR2 YYDKDF (reference sequence). In nucleotides, the CDR3 is TGTGCCACCAGCAGAGATCCCGATTACGAGCAGTACTTC. It codes for CATSRDPDYEQYF.

The rearrangement uses TRBV27 and TRBJ2-5; D is uncertain. CDR3 length: 13 amino acids. In germline, CDR1 is MNHEY, CDR2 SMNVEV (reference sequence). The germline V and J ends were trimmed by 3 bases and 0 bases, with 5 bases remaining between them. This CDR3 is CASSFLYQETQYF. CDR3 nucleotides: TGTGCCAGCAGTTTCTTGTACCAAGAGACCCAGTACTTC.